This is a list of T cell receptor beta chains from one sample in a study of regulatory T cells in long-lasting Graves disease. TCRdb independently ran MiXCR on the multiplex PCR reads; one entry per CDR3 protein. The data contain some 500,000 distinct CDR3 sequences, around an eighth of them singletons. A further study also used this sample, focusing on T cells in Graves' hyperthyroidism and ophthalmopathy.

The specimen comprised peripheral blood mononuclear cells (PBMCs), sampled at new diagnosis, from a patient treated with antithyroid drugs. The receptor set was obtained from a man aged 30 to 45 with Graves disease. Each CDR3 is given with its conserved first and last residue. D genes are given only for firm matches. Not all rows give a size; the values are once, few, many and, for expanded clones, a class.

V	D	size	J	DNA	CDR3
TRBV20-1	TRBD1	.	TRBJ2-4	TGCAGTGCTAGAGGGACAGGGGGCGGAATTTTCAAAAACATTCAGTACTTC	CSARGTGGGIFKNIQYF
TRBV11-1	.	few	TRBJ2-1	TGTGCCAGCAGCTTAATACGAGGGGGGCGCCTGTGGTATGAGCAGTTCTTC	CASSLIRGGRLWYEQFF
TRBV30	TRBD2	.	TRBJ2-3	TGTGCCTGGAGTGTTCCTCGGACTAGCGGGAGGGCCAGGGAGACCCGGTACTTC	CAWSVPRTSGRARETRYF
TRBV28	.	.	TRBJ1-6	TGTGCCAGCAGTCCCCAAAGGTCAGGGCACTATAATTCACCCCACCACTTT	CASSPQRSGHYNSPHHF
TRBV18	.	.	TRBJ2-5	TGTGCCAGCTCACCAACATCTCGGGGGGCCCAAGAGACCCAGTACTTC	CASSPTSRGAQETQYF
TRBV6-1	TRBD2	many	TRBJ2-7	TGTGCCAGCAGCATGGTCTTTGGAGCGGGAGGCTCCTACGAGCAGTACTTC	CASSMVFGAGGSYEQYF
TRBV2	.	many	TRBJ2-7	TGTGCCAGCAGCAGGTCCCCCTACGAGCAGTACTTC	CASSRSPYEQYF
TRBV11-2	TRBD1	many	TRBJ2-7	TGTGCCAGCAGCTCAGGACAGGGGCTGCTGGGGGAGCAGTACTTC	CASSSGQGLLGEQYF
TRBV24-1	.	many	TRBJ2-2	TGTGCCACCGAGCCCGGTGGCGGGGCGAACACCGGGGAGCTGTTTTTT	CATEPGGGANTGELFF
TRBV19	.	few	TRBJ1-1	TGTGCCAGTAGTATAGAAGGTAAGAACACTGAAGCTTTCTTT	CASSIEGKNTEAFF
TRBV20-1	.	many	TRBJ1-1	TGCAGTGCGCAGCCACAGAACACTGAAGCTTTCTTT	CSAQPQNTEAFF
TRBV6-2/TRBV6-3	TRBD2	many	TRBJ2-2	TGTGCCAGCAGTAGGGAGGGCCCGAACACCGGGGAGCTGTTTTTT	CASSREGPNTGELFF
TRBV11-2	.	many	TRBJ1-4	TGTGCCAGCAGCTTACTTAGCATACCAACTAATGAAAAACTGTTTTTT	CASSLLSIPTNEKLFF
TRBV5-1	.	few	TRBJ2-7	TGCGCCAGCAGCTTGGCCTCTGCCTACTCCTACGAGCAGTACTTC	CASSLASAYSYEQYF
TRBV7-9	TRBD2	few	TRBJ2-3	TGTGCCAGCAGCTTGGCAACTAGCGGAGATACGCAGTATTTT	CASSLATSGDTQYF
TRBV18	.	many	TRBJ2-3	TGTGCCAGCTCACCGGGGATATCTGTAGGAACAGATACGCAGTATTTT	CASSPGISVGTDTQYF
TRBV29-1	TRBD2	few	TRBJ2-3	TGCAGCGCCCCGGGGGGTGGACACACAGATACGCAGTATTTT	CSAPGGGHTDTQYF
TRBV29-1	.	few	TRBJ2-1	TGCAGCGTTGCGGGCTTCAATGAGCAGTTCTTC	CSVAGFNEQFF
TRBV5-1	.	many	TRBJ2-5	TGCGCCAGCAGCTTGTGGGGGCGAGTGGGAAAAGAGACCCAGTACTTC	CASSLWGRVGKETQYF
TRBV5-4	TRBD1	.	TRBJ2-5	TGTGCCAGCAGCTCGGTAGGACAGGGGGAACACCAAGAGACCCAGTACTTC	CASSSVGQGEHQETQYF